These 8 T cell receptor beta chains share one sample of origin, sequenced in a study of blood T cells in healthy people across ages. The second PCR ran roughly 7 to 12 cycles with a sample-barcoded 5' primer and J-beta primers. TCRdb re-called the 5' RACE reads through MiXCR, storing one row per CDR3 protein. This sample yields fewer than 2,000,000 distinct CDR3 sequences, of which about 39% are seen a single time; more than 20% belongs to the top ten. The specimen was blood. Receptor source: a human donor in good health.

This chain connects TRBV7-2 to TRBJ1-5; TRBD1 aligns across 7 bases. The V and J ends lost 5 bases and 3 bases, in that order; junction bases with no gene match: 7. The CDR3 contains 15 residues. Germline V CDR1 and CDR2: SGHTA, FQGNSA. The CDR3 DNA sequence: TGTGCCAGCAGCCCCCGACAGGGCTCCAATCAGCCCCAGCATTTT. Translation gives CASSPRQGSNQPQHF.

The rearrangement joins TRBV7-3 to TRBJ2-2; D unresolved. V lost 5 bases and J 6 bases, leaving 10 bases between the germline ends. The CDR3 sequence is 13 residues long. Germline CDR1 SGHTA, CDR2 FQGTGA. The CDR3 nucleotides are TGTGCCAGCAGCCCAAGGTCTGCCGGGGAGCTGTTTTTT. It encodes CASSPRSAGELFF. Supplemented by reference TRBV7-3 and TRBJ2-2, the full variable domain reads GAGVSQTPSNKVTEKGKYVELRCDPISGHTALYWYRQSLGQGPEFLIYFQGTGAADDSGLPNDRFFAVRPEGSVSTLKIQRTERGDSAVYLCASSPRSAGELFFGEGSRLTVL.

The chain joins TRBV7-2 to TRBJ2-2; D ambiguous. V lost 4 bases and J 4 bases, leaving 22 bases between the germline ends. The CDR3 has 18 residues. The germline V gene has CDR1 SGHTA and CDR2 FQGNSA. The CDR3: CASSSPPGYGSSTGELFF. In nucleotides, the CDR3 is TGTGCCAGCAGCTCCCCGCCGGGTTATGGGTCGAGCACCGGGGAGCTGTTTTTT.

A few counts support this clonotype. The rearrangement uses TRBV3-1 and TRBJ1-3; TRBD1 is a possible D gene (5 bases). The germline V and J ends were trimmed by 7 bases and 0 bases, with 13 bases remaining between them. CDR3 length equals 15 residues. Germline values: CDR1 LGHDT, CDR2 YNNKEL (reference sequence). CDR3 loop: CASTLGHYSGNTIYF. Here the CDR3 DNA reads TGTGCCAGCACCCTAGGACATTACTCTGGAAACACCATATATTTT.

This clonotype was seen a handful of times. The chain links TRBV25-1 to TRBJ1-4; 8 bases are shared with TRBD1. The ends lost 4 bases at V and 5 bases at J; junction bases unmatched: 6. The CDR3 runs to 15 residues. Germline loops: CDR1 MGHDK, CDR2 SYGVNS. CDR3 in amino acids: CASSGMNRGNEKLFF. The CDR3 DNA reads TGTGCCAGCAGTGGGATGAACAGGGGGAATGAAAAACTGTTTTTT.

The chain has TRBV9 and TRBJ2-5, with TRBD2 matching over 7 bases. CDR1 SGDLS and CDR2 YYNGEE come from the germline V gene. There are 14 residues in the CDR3. V lost 3 bases, J lost 3 bases, and 5 bases stayed unmatched. CDR3 nucleotide sequence: TGTGCCAGCAGCGCCTTGGGACTAAAAGAGACCCAGTACTTC. The encoded protein is CASSALGLKETQYF. Looking up the rest from reference TRBV9 and TRBJ2-5 gives the full variable domain: DSGVTQTPKHLITATGQRVTLRCSPRSGDLSVYWYQQSLDQGLQFLIQYYNGEERAKGNILERFSAQQFPDLHSELNLSSLELGDSALYFCASSALGLKETQYFGPGTRLLVL.

The genes are TRBV5-6 and TRBJ1-2, with D perhaps matching TRBD1 (5 bases). The CDR3 has 13 amino acids. Germline lookup yields CDR1 SGHDT and CDR2 YYEEEE. V was shortened by 4 bases and J by 5 bases, with 12 bases between the two germline ends. The CDR3 spells CASSPTERYGYTF. The CDR3 coding sequence is TGTGCCAGCAGCCCGACAGAGAGATATGGCTACACCTTC.

The chain is built from TRBV7-9 and TRBJ2-1; perhaps TRBD2 as D (6 bases). This CDR3 spans 16 amino acids. Deletions cut 5 bases from V and 5 bases from J, with 19 bases between. Germline V gives CDR1 SEHNR, CDR2 FQNEAQ (reference sequence). CDR3 region: CASSPLSRDWNNEQFF. In DNA form, the CDR3 reads TGTGCCAGCAGCCCTCTTTCACGGGACTGGAACAATGAGCAGTTCTTC. The full variable domain, completed using reference TRBV7-9 and TRBJ2-1, is DTGVSQNPRHKITKRGQNVTFRCDPISEHNRLYWYRQTLGQGPEFLTYFQNEAQLEKSRLLSDRFSAERPKGSFSTLEIQRTEQGDSAMYLCASSPLSRDWNNEQFFGPGTRLTVL.